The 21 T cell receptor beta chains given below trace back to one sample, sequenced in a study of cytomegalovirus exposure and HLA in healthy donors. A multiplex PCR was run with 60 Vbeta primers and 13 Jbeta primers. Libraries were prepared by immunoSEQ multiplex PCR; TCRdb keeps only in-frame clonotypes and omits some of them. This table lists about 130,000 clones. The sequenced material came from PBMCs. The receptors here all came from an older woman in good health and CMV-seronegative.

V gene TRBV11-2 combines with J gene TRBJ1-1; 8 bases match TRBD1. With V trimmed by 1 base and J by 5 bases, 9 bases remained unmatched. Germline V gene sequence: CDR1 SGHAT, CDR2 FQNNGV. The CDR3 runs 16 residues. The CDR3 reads CASSLVWTGRRTEAFF. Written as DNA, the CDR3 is TGTGCCAGCAGCTTAGTGTGGACAGGGCGGAGAACTGAAGCTTTCTTT.

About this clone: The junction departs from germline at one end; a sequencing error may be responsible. DNA for the CDR3: TGTGCCAGCAGCGTAGCCCTGGACAGCCAGTACTTC. This translates into CASSVALDSQYF. V gene TRBV7-8 combines with J gene TRBJ2-7; maybe TRBD1 (6 bases). The CDR3 is 12 amino acids. From germline, CDR1 is SGHVS and CDR2 FQNEAQ. Full variable domain (missing parts from reference TRBV7-8 and TRBJ2-7): GAGVSQSPRYKVAKRGQDVALRCDPISGHVSLFWYQQALGQGPEFLTYFQNEAQLDKSGLPSDRFFAERPEGSVSTLKIQRTQQEDSAVYLCASSVALDSQYFGPGTRLTVT.

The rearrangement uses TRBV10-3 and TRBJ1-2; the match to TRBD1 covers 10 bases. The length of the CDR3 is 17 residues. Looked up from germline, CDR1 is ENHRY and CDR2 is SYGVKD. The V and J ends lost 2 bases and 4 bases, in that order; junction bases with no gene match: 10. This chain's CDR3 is CAISETTGTGVLYGYTF. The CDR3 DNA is TGTGCCATCAGTGAGACTACCGGGACAGGGGTCCTCTATGGCTACACCTTC.

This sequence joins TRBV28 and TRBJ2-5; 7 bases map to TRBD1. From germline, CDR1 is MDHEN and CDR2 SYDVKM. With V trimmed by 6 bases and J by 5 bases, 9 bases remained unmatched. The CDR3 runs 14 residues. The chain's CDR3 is CASRPGQPGETQYF. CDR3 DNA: TGTGCCAGCAGGCCGGGACAGCCTGGTGAGACCCAGTACTTC.

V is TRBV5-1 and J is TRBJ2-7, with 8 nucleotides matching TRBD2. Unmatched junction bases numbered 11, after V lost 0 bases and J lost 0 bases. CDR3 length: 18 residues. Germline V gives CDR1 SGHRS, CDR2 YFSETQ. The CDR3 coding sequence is TGCGCCAGCAGCTTGGTACCCTCGGAGCGGGGGCTCTCCTACGAGCAGTACTTC. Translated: CASSLVPSERGLSYEQYF.

CDR3 coding DNA: TGTGCCAGCTCAAGCGGACTAGCGGGGGTCGGGGAGCTGTTTTTT. Its protein is CASSSGLAGVGELFF. The chain has TRBV18 and TRBJ2-2; 13 bases agree with TRBD2. With V trimmed by 5 bases and J by 7 bases, 4 bases remained unmatched. This CDR3 has 15 residues. CDR1 is KGHSH, CDR2 LQKENI, per germline.

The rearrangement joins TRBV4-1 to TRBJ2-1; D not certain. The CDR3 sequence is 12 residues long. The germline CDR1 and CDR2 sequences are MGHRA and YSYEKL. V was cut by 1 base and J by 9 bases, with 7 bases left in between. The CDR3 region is CASSQGASEQFF. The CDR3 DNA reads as TGCGCCAGCAGCCAAGGAGCGAGTGAGCAGTTCTTC.

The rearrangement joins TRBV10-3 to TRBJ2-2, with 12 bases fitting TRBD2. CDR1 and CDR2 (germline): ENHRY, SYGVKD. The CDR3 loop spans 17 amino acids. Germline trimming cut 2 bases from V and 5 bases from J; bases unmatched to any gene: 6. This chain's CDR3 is CAISEPTSGSGTGELFF. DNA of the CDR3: TGTGCCATCAGTGAGCCGACTAGCGGGAGCGGTACCGGGGAGCTGTTTTTT.

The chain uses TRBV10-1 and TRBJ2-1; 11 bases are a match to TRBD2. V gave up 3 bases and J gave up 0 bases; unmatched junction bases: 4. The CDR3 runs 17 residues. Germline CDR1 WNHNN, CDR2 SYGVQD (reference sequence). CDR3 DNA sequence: TGCGCCAGCAGTGACTACGGACTAGCGGGCTCCTACAATGAGCAGTTCTTC. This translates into CASSDYGLAGSYNEQFF.

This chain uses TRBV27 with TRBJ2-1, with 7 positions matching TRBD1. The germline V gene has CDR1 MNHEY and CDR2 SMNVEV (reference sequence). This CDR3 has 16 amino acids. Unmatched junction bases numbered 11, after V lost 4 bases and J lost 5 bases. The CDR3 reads CASSYWTGTGHNEQFF. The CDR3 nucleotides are TGTGCCAGCAGTTATTGGACAGGCACTGGGCACAATGAGCAGTTCTTC.

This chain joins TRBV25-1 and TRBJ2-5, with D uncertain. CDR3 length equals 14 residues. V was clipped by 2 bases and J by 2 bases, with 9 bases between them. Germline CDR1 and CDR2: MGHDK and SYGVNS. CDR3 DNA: TGTGCCAGCAGTGAAAGTGTAGTTCAAGAGACCCAGTACTTC. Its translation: CASSESVVQETQYF.

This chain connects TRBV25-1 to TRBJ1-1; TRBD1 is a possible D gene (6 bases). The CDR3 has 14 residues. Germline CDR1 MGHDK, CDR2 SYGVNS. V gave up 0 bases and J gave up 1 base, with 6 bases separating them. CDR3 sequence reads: CASSEYRGNTEAFF. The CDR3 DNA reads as TGTGCCAGCAGTGAATACAGGGGGAACACTGAAGCTTTCTTT.

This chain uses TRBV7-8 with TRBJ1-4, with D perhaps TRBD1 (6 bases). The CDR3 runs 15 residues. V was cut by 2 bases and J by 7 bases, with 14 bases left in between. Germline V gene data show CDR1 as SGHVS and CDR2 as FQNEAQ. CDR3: CASSLSGVQGEKLFF. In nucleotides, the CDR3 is TGTGCCAGCAGCTTATCAGGGGTACAGGGTGAAAAACTGTTTTTT. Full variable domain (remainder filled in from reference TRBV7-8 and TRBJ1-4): GAGVSQSPRYKVAKRGQDVALRCDPISGHVSLFWYQQALGQGPEFLTYFQNEAQLDKSGLPSDRFFAERPEGSVSTLKIQRTQQEDSAVYLCASSLSGVQGEKLFFGSGTQLSVL.

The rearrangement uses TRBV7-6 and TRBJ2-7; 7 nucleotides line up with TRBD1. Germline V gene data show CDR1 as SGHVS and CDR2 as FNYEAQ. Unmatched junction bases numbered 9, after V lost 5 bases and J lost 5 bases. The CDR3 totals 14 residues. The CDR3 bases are TGTGCCAGCAGCGTCAGACAGGGTCATAACGAGCAGTACTTC. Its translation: CASSVRQGHNEQYF.

The CDR3 DNA reads as TGTGCCAGCAGAAACCCGGGGGGTACCCCATACGAGCAGTACTTC. As protein: CASRNPGGTPYEQYF. The chain carries TRBV27 and TRBJ2-7; 7 bases are a match to TRBD2. Germline values: CDR1 MNHEY, CDR2 SMNVEV (reference sequence). The CDR3 has 15 amino acids. Germline trimming cut 6 bases from V and 4 bases from J; bases unmatched to any gene: 12.

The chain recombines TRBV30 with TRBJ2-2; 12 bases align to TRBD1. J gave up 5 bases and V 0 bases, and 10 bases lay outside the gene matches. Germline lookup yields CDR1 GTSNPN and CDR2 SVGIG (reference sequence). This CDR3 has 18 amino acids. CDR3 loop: CAWSVIARGQGATGELFF. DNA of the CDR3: TGTGCCTGGAGTGTAATAGCGAGGGGACAGGGGGCGACCGGGGAGCTGTTTTTT.

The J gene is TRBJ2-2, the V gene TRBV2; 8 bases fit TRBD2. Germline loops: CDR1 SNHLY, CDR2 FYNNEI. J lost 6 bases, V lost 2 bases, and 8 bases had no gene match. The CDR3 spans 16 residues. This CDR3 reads CASSERRGGSSGELFF. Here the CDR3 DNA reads TGTGCCAGCAGTGAAAGGCGCGGGGGGTCCTCCGGGGAGCTGTTTTTT.

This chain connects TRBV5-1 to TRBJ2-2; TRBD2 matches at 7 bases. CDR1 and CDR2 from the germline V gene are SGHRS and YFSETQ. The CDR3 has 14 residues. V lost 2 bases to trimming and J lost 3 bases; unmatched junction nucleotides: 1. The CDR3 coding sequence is TGCGCCAGCAGCTTCGCGGGGGACACCGGGGAGCTGTTTTTT. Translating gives CASSFAGDTGELFF.

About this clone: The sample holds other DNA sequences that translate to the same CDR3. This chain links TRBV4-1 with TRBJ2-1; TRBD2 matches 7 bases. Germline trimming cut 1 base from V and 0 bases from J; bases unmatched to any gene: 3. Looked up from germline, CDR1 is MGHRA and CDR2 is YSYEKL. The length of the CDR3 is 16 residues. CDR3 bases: TGCGCCAGCAGCCAAGTGGGGGGGAGCTCCTACAATGAGCAGTTCTTC. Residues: CASSQVGGSSYNEQFF.

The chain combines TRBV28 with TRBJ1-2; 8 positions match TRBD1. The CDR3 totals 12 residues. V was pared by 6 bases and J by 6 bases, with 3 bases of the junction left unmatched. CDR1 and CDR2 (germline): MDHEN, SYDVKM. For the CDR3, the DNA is TGTGCCAGCAGCGGGACAGGTCATGGCTACACCTTC. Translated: CASSGTGHGYTF.

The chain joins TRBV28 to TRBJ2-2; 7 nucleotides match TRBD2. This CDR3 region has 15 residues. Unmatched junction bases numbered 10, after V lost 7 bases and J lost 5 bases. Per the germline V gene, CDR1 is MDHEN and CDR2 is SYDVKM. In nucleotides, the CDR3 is TGTGCCAGCACCTGGGGAGGGGCAAGGACCGGGGAGCTGTTTTTT. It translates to CASTWGGARTGELFF.